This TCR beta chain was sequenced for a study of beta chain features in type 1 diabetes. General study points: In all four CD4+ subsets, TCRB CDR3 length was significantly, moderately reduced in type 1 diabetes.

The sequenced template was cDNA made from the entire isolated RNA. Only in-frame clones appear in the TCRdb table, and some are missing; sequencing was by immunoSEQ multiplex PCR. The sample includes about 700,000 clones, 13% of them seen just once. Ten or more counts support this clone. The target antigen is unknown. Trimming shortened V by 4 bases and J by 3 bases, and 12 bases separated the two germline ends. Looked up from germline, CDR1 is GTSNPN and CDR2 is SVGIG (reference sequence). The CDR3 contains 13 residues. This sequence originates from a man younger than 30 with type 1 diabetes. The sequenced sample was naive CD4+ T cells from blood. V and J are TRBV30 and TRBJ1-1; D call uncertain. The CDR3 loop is CAWTNHPDTEAFF. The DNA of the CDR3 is TGTGCCTGGACCAACCATCCCGACACTGAAGCTTTCTTT.